This TCR beta chain stems from a study of blood T cell repertoires in COVID-19 (TCRdb year 2020). Regarding the research as a whole: Collaborator samples came from the United States, Italy and Spain and covered acute and convalescent phases of COVID-19. Subjects who had been exposed to COVID-19, were actively infected with it, or had recovered from it provided the deeply sampled blood TCRbeta repertoires that made up the dataset. The samples were drawn from two sources: the first 160 participants of the ongoing ImmuneRACE study, and 950 to 1,500 subjects contributed by 6 global collaborators. The prospective study material was composed of cDNA or gDNA derived from T cells, B-cell-depleted T cells, or PBMCs. A freely available public database, intended as a resource for researchers studying the immune response to SARS-CoV-2, is where the repertoires were released. Sample metadata almost always included a de-identified subject ID, COVID-19 status, age in years and sex. Where available, HLA class I and class II types were taken from metadata supplied by the sample provider and were not determined by assay-based typing.

The immunoSEQ Assay, a bias-controlled multiplex PCR, was used to amplify TCRbeta CDR3 regions from genomic DNA. Under the source paper's analysis protocol: The number of nucleated cells in each sample was estimated by amplification of reference gene primers within the assay. Sequence reads were collapsed and filtered to measure the absolute abundance of every unique TCRbeta CDR3 rearrangement. For each sample, productive Simpson clonality was calculated as the square root of Simpson's diversity index across productive rearrangements. The clones in this table, taken by TCRdb from immuneACCESS, are in-frame only. Not every clone is retained; where verified, under half of the shortfall comes from an unresolved V gene, and the cause of the rest is unknown. V and J calls and clone size are those listed in that table; D and trimming were worked out from the DNA. This sample has around 190,000 clones in its table, and around 76% of those were observed once. The ten largest clones capture approximately 9% of the sample.

In its sample, this clone was seen a few times. It lacks a known antigen. No much larger clone exists at a distance of one base, and base qualities are not known. What the study reported, not specific to this receptor: How much clinical and demographic metadata was included differed by source and by participant, and the metadata was provided uncurated.

Each collaborating institution followed its own protocols to collect whole blood in K2EDTA tubes. For TCRbeta analysis, collaborator samples were shipped as frozen whole blood, as isolated PBMCs, or as DNA extracted from either sample type. What was sequenced was peripheral blood. This sequence originates from a woman aged 50 to 60 with active or convalescent COVID-19.

The nucleotide sequence is TGTGCCAGCAGTTTACTGGGGGCTTATCCCTACGAGCAGTACTTC. This yields the protein CASSLLGAYPYEQYF. This sequence uses TRBV27 and TRBJ2-7, and TRBD1 may be the D gene, going by 6 matching bases. CDR1 and CDR2, per the germline V gene (reference sequence), are MNHEY and SMNVEV. The CDR3 runs 15 residues from the cysteine to the phenylalanine. The retained sequence is limited to the CDR3, 45 bases, with the frame set at the first base. V and J are truncated by 2 bases and 2 bases respectively, leaving an intervening sequence of 13 bases.